The rows below give T cell receptor beta chains drawn from one sample of a study of early T cells in non-severe SARS-CoV-2 infection. Via MiXCR, TCRdb re-called the 5' RACE reads, giving one row per CDR3 protein. Found here are just under 60,000 distinct CDR3 sequences, about 7.7% of them singletons; the top ten hold roughly 3.5%. The sequenced material came from whole blood. The receptors derive from an adult who was a healthcare worker with PCR-confirmed SARS-CoV-2 infection or an uninfected control (not recorded which). The CDR3 runs from the conserved cysteine through the conserved F or W. The D gene is left open where the match is weak. Clone size is given for some rows only: seen once, a few or many times, or a class if the clone is expanded.

cdr3_nt cdr3_aa clone_size j_call v_call d_call
TGTGCCAGCAGCTTATCACTAAACGGCGAGCAGTACTTC CASSLSLNGEQYF few TRBJ2-7 TRBV11-2 .
TGCAGCGTTGAAGGACAGGTCACAGATACGCAGTATTTT CSVEGQVTDTQYF . TRBJ2-3 TRBV29-1 .
TGTGCCAGCAGTCCAGGGACAGGGGGCAACACTGAAGCTTTCTTT CASSPGTGGNTEAFF . TRBJ1-1 TRBV6-2/TRBV6-3 TRBD1
TGTGCCAGCAGCCTTCCAGGCAGGGGGCGAAGGACCGGGGAGCTGTTTTTT CASSLPGRGRRTGELFF many TRBJ2-2 TRBV7-2 TRBD1
TGTGCCAGCAGCTTAGCGGGAGGGCCTATTCTCACGCAGTATTTT CASSLAGGPILTQYF many TRBJ2-3 TRBV28 TRBD2
TGTGCCAGCAGCCTTCAGGCCCAAGATACGCAGTATTTT CASSLQAQDTQYF many TRBJ2-3 TRBV7-6 .
TGTGCCAGCCGGGACCGAACCTACGAGCAGTACTTC CASRDRTYEQYF . TRBJ2-7 TRBV18 .
TGTGCCAGCAGCCTCAACAGGGTACAGGGTGAGCAGTTCTTC CASSLNRVQGEQFF many TRBJ2-1 TRBV11-3 .
TGTGCCATCCTTGTAGGGGCGAACACTGAAGCTTTCTTT CAILVGANTEAFF many TRBJ1-1 TRBV12-3/TRBV12-4 .
TGCAGTGCTAGATGGGACTTGGATGGCTACGAGCAGTACTTC CSARWDLDGYEQYF many TRBJ2-7 TRBV20-1 .
TGTGCCAGCAGCCCCCTGACTCTGACTAGCTCCTTAGCCAAAAACATTCAGTACTTC CASSPLTLTSSLAKNIQYF many TRBJ2-4 TRBV7-9 TRBD2
TGTGCCAGCAGTCGGGACAGCAATCAGCCCCAGCATTTT CASSRDSNQPQHF . TRBJ1-5 TRBV12-3/TRBV12-4 .
TGTGCCGCAGGGACACTCGACGAGCAGTACTTC CAAGTLDEQYF few TRBJ2-7 TRBV10-3 .
TGTGCCAGCAGTCCCGAGGACGGCGCTGGGGCCAACGTCCTGACTTTC CASSPEDGAGANVLTF many TRBJ2-6 TRBV6-1 .
TGTGCCAGCAGAGAGATGGCAGGGATCAGCTCTGGAAACACCATATATTTT CASREMAGISSGNTIYF . TRBJ1-3 TRBV2 .
TGTGCCATCAGTGAGGGTGGATGGAACTACGAGCAGTACTTC CAISEGGWNYEQYF many TRBJ2-7 TRBV10-3 .
TGCAGTGCTTTCTTGGGGCATCTGAACACTGAAGCTTTCTTT CSAFLGHLNTEAFF . TRBJ1-1 TRBV20-1 .
TGTGCCATCAGTGAGCCGAAGAGCCGGGGTACGCAGTATTTT CAISEPKSRGTQYF few TRBJ2-3 TRBV10-3 .
TGCGCCAGCAGCTTGCTTCCAGAGGAGACCCAGTACTTC CASSLLPEETQYF many TRBJ2-5 TRBV5-1 .
TGTGCCAGCAGCTCCTTAGCGGGAGGTGGGAATGAGCAGTTCTTC CASSSLAGGGNEQFF few TRBJ2-1 TRBV5-6 TRBD2
TGTGCCACCAGTGCCCCCGGGGAAGCGGGACTCCAAGAGACCCAGTACTTC CATSAPGEAGLQETQYF many TRBJ2-5 TRBV24-1 TRBD2
TGTGCCAGCAGCCAACGAACAGAAAAACTGTTTTTT CASSQRTEKLFF . TRBJ1-4 TRBV3-1 .
TGTGCCAGCAGCCTCCAGGGACTAGCGGGAGTACGGGAGCAGTACTTC CASSLQGLAGVREQYF few TRBJ2-7 TRBV7-2 TRBD2
TGTGCCAGCAGTCCAGGGGGCCTAAACGCTGAAGCTTTCTTT CASSPGGLNAEAFF few TRBJ1-1 TRBV27 TRBD1
TGTGCCAGCAGCTTGAGCCAGGCCTCCTACGAGCAGTACTTC CASSLSQASYEQYF few TRBJ2-7 TRBV5-4 .
TGCAGTGCCACGACAGGGACCTCCTACAATGAGCAGTTCTTC CSATTGTSYNEQFF many TRBJ2-1 TRBV20-1 TRBD1
TGTGCCAGCAGAATTAACTCTGGTGGAAACACCATATATTTT CASRINSGGNTIYF many TRBJ1-3 TRBV27 .
TGTGCCAGCAGCCCACAGGGTTTTCAGCCCCAGCATTTT CASSPQGFQPQHF many TRBJ1-5 TRBV12-3/TRBV12-4 .
TGTGCCAGTCCGGGACTAGTCACCGGGGAGCTGTTTTTT CASPGLVTGELFF many TRBJ2-2 TRBV7-9 TRBD2
TGTGCCAGCAGCTTTGAGGGCAGGGAGGGATCCAATGAGCAGTTCTTC CASSFEGREGSNEQFF . TRBJ2-1 TRBV11-2 TRBD2
TGCAGTGCTAGATTCCCAGATACGCAGTATTTT CSARFPDTQYF many TRBJ2-3 TRBV20-1 .
TGTGCCAGCAGTTCGGGGGATCAGCCCCAGCATTTT CASSSGDQPQHF few TRBJ1-5 TRBV6-6 .
TGTGCCAGCAGTCGTGGGACTAGCGGGAAAGAGACCCAGTACTTC CASSRGTSGKETQYF many TRBJ2-5 TRBV6-6 TRBD2
TGTGCCAGGCAAACGCCCCAGGGTACGAACACTGAAGCTTTCTTT CARQTPQGTNTEAFF . TRBJ1-1 TRBV5-6 .
TGCAGTGCTAGAGATCGTAAGCGGGGAGTTTATGGCTACGAGCAGTACTTC CSARDRKRGVYGYEQYF . TRBJ2-7 TRBV20-1 TRBD2
TGTGCCAGCTCACTGGAGGCGGGAGCCTCCTACGAGCAGTACTTC CASSLEAGASYEQYF few TRBJ2-7 TRBV18 TRBD2
TGTGCCAGCAGCTTAGTGGGGGTATATGGCTACACCTTC CASSLVGVYGYTF . TRBJ1-2 TRBV11-2 .
TGCAGTGCTAGTAGTCTAGCGGAGCCCACAGATACGCAGTATTTT CSASSLAEPTDTQYF . TRBJ2-3 TRBV20-1 TRBD2
TGTGCCAGCAGCCAAACAGGGGGCAATCAGCCCCAGCATTTT CASSQTGGNQPQHF . TRBJ1-5 TRBV27 TRBD1
TGTGCCAGCAGTTTATGGAGCGGGGGGAACACCGGGGAGCTGTTTTTT CASSLWSGGNTGELFF few TRBJ2-2 TRBV28 TRBD2
TGCGCCAGCAGTGAGATCGGGACAGGGGGCGCCTCTGGAAACACCATATATTTT CASSEIGTGGASGNTIYF . TRBJ1-3 TRBV10-2 TRBD1
TGTGCCAGCAGCCATCCACGAGCCGGGGCCTATGGCTACACCTTC CASSHPRAGAYGYTF many TRBJ1-2 TRBV6-2/TRBV6-3 .
TGTGCCAGTAGGGGTAGCAATCAGCCCCAGCATTTT CASRGSNQPQHF . TRBJ1-5 TRBV19 .
TGTGCCAGCTCACCATTGCAGGGGGACTATGAGCAGTTCTTC CASSPLQGDYEQFF few TRBJ2-1 TRBV18 .
TGTGCCAGCAGTTCACCGGGACTAGCGGGAGGGCCGGGGAACATTCAGTACTTC CASSSPGLAGGPGNIQYF . TRBJ2-4 TRBV6-1 TRBD2